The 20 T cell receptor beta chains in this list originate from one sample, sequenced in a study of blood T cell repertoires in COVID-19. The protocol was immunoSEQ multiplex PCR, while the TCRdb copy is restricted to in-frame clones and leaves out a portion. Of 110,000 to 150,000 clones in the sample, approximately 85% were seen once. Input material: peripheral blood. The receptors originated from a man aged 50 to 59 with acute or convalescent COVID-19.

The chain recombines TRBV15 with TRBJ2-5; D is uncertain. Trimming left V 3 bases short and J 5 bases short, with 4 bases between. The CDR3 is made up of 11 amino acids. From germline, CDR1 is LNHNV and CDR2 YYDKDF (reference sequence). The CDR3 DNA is TGTGCCACCAGCAGGCGTGAGACCCAGTACTTC. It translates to CATSRRETQYF.

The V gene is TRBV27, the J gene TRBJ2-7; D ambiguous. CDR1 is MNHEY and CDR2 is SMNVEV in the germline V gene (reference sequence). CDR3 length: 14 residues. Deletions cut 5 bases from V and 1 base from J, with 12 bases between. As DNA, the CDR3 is TGTGCCAGCAGTCCGAGACTCAGTTCCTACGAGCAGTACTTC. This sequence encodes CASSPRLSSYEQYF.

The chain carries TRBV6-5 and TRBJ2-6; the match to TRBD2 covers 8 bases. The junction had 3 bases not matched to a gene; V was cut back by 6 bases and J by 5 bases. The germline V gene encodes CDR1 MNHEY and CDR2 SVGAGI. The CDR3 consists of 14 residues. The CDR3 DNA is TGTGCCAGCAGCAGCGGGAGCTGGGCCAACGTCCTGACTTTC. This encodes CASSSGSWANVLTF.

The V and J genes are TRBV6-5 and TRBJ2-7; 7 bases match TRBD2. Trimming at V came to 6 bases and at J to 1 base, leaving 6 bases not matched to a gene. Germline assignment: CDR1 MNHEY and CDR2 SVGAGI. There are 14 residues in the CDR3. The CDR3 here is CASSNLGGSYEQYF. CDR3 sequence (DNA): TGTGCCAGCAGCAACTTGGGGGGGTCCTACGAGCAGTACTTC.

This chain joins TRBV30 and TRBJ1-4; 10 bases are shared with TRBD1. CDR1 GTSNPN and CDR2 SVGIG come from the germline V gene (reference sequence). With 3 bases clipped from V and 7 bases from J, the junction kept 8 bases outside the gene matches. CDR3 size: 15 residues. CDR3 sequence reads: CAWSQTGGFGEKLFF. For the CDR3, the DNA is TGTGCCTGGAGCCAGACAGGGGGCTTCGGTGAAAAACTGTTTTTT.

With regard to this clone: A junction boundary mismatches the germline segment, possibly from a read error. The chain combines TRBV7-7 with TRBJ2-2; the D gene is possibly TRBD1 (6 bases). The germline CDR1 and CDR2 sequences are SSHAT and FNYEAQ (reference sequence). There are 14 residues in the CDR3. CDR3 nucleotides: TGTGCTAGCAGCCCGGACAGCGAAACCGGGGAGCTGTTTTTT. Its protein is CASSPDSETGELFF.

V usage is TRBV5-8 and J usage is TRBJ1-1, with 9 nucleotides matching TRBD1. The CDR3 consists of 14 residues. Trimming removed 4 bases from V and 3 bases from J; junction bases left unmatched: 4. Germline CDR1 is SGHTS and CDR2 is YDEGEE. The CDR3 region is CASSGGTGYTEAFF. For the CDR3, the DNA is TGTGCCAGCAGCGGGGGGACAGGGTACACTGAAGCTTTCTTT.

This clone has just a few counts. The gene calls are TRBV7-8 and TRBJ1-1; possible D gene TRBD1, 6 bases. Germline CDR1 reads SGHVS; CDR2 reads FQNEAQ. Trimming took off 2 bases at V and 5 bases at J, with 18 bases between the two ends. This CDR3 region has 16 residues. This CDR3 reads CASSLSNGGLGTEAFF. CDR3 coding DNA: TGTGCCAGCAGCTTAAGTAACGGGGGGCTAGGGACTGAAGCTTTCTTT.

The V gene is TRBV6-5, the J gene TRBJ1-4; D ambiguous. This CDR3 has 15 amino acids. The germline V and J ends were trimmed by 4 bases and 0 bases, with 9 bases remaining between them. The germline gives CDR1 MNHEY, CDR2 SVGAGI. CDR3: CASSFGDATNEKLFF. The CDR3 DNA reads TGTGCCAGCAGTTTTGGAGATGCAACTAATGAAAAACTGTTTTTT.

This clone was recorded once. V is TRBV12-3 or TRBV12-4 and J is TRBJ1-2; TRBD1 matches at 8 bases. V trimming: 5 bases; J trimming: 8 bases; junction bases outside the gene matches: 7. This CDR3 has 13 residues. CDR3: CASSPGQVEGYTF. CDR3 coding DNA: TGTGCCAGCAGTCCGGGACAGGTCGAGGGCTACACCTTC.

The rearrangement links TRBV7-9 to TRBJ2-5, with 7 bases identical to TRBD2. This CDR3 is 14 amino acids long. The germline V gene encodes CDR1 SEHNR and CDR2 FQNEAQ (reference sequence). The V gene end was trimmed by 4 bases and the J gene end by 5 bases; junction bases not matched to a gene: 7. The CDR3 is CASSSSGVGETQYF. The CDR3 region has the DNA TGTGCCAGCAGCTCCAGCGGGGTGGGCGAGACCCAGTACTTC.

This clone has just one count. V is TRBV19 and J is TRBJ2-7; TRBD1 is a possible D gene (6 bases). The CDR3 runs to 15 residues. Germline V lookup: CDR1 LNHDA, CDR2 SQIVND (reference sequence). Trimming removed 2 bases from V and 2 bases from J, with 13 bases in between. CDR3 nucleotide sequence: TGTGCCAGTAGTATACCAGGGACAAGAACCTACGAGCAGTACTTC. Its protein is CASSIPGTRTYEQYF.

The CDR3 spells CASSEDSGIRETQYF. The DNA of the CDR3 is TGCGCCAGCAGTGAAGATAGCGGGATAAGGGAGACCCAGTACTTC. The chain employs TRBV10-2 and TRBJ2-5; 8 bases are shared with TRBD2. Losses at the gene ends were 3 bases for V and 5 bases for J; bases not matched to a gene: 8. Germline V gives CDR1 WSHSY, CDR2 SAAADI. This CDR3 is built from 15 residues.

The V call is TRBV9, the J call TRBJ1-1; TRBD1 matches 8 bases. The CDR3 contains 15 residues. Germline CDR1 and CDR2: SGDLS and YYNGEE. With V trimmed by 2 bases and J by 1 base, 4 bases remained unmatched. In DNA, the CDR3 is TGTGCCAGCAGCGTTTTAGGGACAGGGAACACTGAAGCTTTCTTT. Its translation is CASSVLGTGNTEAFF.

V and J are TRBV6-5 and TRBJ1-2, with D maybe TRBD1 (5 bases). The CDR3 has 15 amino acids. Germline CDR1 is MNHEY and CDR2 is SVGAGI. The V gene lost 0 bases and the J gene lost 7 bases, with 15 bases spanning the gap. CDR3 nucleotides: TGTGCCAGCAGTTACTCGATACGTGGGGCCATTGGCTACACCTTC. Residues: CASSYSIRGAIGYTF.

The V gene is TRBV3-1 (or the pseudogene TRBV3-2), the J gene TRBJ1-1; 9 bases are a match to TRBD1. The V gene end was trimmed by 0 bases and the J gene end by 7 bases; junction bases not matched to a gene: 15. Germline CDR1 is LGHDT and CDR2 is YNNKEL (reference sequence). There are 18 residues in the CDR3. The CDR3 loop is CASSQEPGQGKVPGEAFF. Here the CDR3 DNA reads TGTGCCAGCAGCCAAGAACCGGGACAGGGTAAGGTTCCTGGTGAAGCTTTCTTT.

CDR3 amino acids: CASSLVNRGPYGYTF. CDR3 bases: TGTGCCAGCAGCTTAGTGAACAGGGGCCCCTATGGCTACACCTTC. The chain combines TRBV7-9 with TRBJ1-2; 7 bases agree with TRBD1. Germline loops: CDR1 SEHNR, CDR2 FQNEAQ (reference sequence). V trimming: 1 base; J trimming: 4 bases; junction bases outside the gene matches: 6. The CDR3 has 15 amino acids.

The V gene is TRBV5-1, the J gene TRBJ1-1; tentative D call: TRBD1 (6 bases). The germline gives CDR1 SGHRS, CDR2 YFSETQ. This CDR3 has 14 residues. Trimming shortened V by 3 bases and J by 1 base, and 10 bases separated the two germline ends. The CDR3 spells CASSWSRGNTEAFF. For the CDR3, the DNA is TGCGCCAGCAGCTGGAGCAGGGGGAACACTGAAGCTTTCTTT. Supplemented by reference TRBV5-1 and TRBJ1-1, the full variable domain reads KAGVTQTPRYLIKTRGQQVTLSCSPISGHRSVSWYQQTPGQGLQFLFEYFSETQRNKGNFPGRFSGRQFSNSRSEMNVSTLELGDSALYLCASSWSRGNTEAFFGQGTRLTVV.

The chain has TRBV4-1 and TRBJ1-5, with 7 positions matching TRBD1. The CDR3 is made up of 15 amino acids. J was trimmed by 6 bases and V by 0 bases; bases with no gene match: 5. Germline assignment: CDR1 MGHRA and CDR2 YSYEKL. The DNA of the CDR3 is TGCGCCAGCAGCCAAGATCTGACAGGGTCTCAGCCCCAGCATTTT. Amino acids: CASSQDLTGSQPQHF.

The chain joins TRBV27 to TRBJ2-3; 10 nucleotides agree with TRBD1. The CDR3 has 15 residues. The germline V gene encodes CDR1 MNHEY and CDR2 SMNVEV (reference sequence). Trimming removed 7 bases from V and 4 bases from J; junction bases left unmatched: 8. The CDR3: CASTRQGASADTQYF. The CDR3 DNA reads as TGTGCCAGCACCCGACAGGGGGCGAGCGCAGATACGCAGTATTTT.